This entry concerns a single TCR beta chain. The antigen remains undetermined. The sample originates from a study of cytomegalovirus exposure and HLA in healthy donors. Study details: Unique TCR beta sequences numbering some 120 million came from about 180 million T cells in an earlier analysis.

The PCR employed 60 Vbeta primers together with 13 Jbeta primers. Data came from immunoSEQ multiplex PCR; TCRdb stores just in-frame clones and leaves some out. The data contain 95,000 to 100,000 clones, less than 80% of them singletons. General study results and limits: There were about 160 TCR beta chains listed as cytomegalovirus-associated. High specificity and sensitivity for cytomegalovirus status were reported for the classifier.

Sequenced material: PBMCs. The sequence was collected from a man aged 40-50 years in good health and CMV-seronegative.

The CDR3 loop reads CASSVGAGEVQETQYF. The CDR3 DNA follows: TGTGCCAGCAGCGTAGGAGCGGGAGAAGTCCAAGAGACCCAGTACTTC. The chain couples TRBV9 to TRBJ2-5, with 8 bases matching TRBD2. The V and J ends lost 0 bases and 1 base, in that order; junction bases with no gene match: 5. The CDR3 runs 16 residues. Germline V lookup: CDR1 SGDLS, CDR2 YYNGEE.